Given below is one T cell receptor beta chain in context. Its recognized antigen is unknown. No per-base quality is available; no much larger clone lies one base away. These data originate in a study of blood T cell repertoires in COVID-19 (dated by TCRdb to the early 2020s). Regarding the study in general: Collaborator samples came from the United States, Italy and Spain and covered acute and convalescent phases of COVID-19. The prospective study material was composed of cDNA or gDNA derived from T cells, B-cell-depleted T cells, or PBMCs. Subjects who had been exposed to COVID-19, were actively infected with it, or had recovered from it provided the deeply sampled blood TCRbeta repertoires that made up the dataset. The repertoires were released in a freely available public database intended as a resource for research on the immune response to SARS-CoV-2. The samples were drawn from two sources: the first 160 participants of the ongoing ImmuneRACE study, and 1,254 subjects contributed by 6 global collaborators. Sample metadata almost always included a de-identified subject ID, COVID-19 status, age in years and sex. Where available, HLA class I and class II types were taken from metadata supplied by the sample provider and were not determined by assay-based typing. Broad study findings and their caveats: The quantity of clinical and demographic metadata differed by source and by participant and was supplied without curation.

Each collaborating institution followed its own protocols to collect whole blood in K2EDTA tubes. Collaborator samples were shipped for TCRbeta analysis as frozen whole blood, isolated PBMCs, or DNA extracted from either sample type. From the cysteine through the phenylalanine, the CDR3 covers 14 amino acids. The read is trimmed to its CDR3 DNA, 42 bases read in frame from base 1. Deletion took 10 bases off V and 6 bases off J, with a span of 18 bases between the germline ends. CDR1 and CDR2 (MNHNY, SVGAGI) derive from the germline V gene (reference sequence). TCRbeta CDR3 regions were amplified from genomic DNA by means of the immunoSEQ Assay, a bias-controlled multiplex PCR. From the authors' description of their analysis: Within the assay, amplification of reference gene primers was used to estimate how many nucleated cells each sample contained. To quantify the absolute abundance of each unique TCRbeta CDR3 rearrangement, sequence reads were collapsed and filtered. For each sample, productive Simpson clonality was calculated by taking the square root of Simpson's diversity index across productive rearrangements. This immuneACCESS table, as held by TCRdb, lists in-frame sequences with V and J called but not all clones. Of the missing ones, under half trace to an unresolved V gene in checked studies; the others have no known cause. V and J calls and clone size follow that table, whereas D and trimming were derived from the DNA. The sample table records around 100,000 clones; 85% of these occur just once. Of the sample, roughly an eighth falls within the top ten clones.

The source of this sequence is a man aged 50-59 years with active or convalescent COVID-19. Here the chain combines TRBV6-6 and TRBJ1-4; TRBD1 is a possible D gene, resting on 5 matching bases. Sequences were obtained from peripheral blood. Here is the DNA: TGTGCCACCCAACCGGGGGGATTCGATGAAAAACTGTTTTTT. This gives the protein CATQPGGFDEKLFF.